This T cell receptor (beta chain) was found in a study of PD-L1 blockade in urothelial cancer. Study at large: Once treatment had started, blood was analyzed at 3 weeks (second dose) and again at 6 weeks. Peripheral blood specimens exhibited a median yield of around 150,000 T cells.

Sequencing was performed with immunoSEQ multiplex PCR; in TCRdb, only in-frame clones are kept and a portion is missing. Of approximately 100,000 clones listed, roughly 88% were seen once; the top ten hold 2% to 3%. Study-level findings and limits: Patients with below-median pretreatment blood clonality survived longer.

This clone was recorded once. Its antigen is undetermined. Enrolled patients showed locally advanced or metastatic urothelial carcinoma. The TCR originated in a man aged 45 to 65 with urothelial cancer. Material: PBMCs, obtained around atezolizumab (anti-PD-L1) treatment.

As DNA, the CDR3 is TGTGCCAGCAGCCAAAGCGGGAGGACAGGGAATGAGCAGTTCTTC. The encoded protein is CASSQSGRTGNEQFF. The rearrangement links TRBV7-3 to TRBJ2-1; TRBD2 is a possible D gene (9 bases). V shed 5 bases and J shed 7 bases, with 18 bases lying between them. This CDR3 has 15 residues. Germline V gene lookup returns CDR1 SGHTA and CDR2 FQGTGA.